This T cell receptor (beta chain) appears in the sequencing data of a study of beta chain features in type 1 diabetes. Study at large: The examined sorted cells totaled under 120 million across samples. The study, taken as a whole, reports: The study found moderately but significantly shorter TCRB CDR3s in all four CD4+ subsets of Type 1 diabetes patients. Although PCR might favor shorter templates, it would do so equally in patients and controls.

CDR3 length equals 15 residues. Per the germline V gene, CDR1 is SGDLS and CDR2 is YYNGEE. The ends were cut back, 6 bases at V and 5 bases at J, with 20 bases in the middle. The authors reverse transcribed all of the isolated RNA, so sequencing captured expressed TCRB transcripts. Clones were read by immunoSEQ multiplex PCR, and TCRdb kept only the in-frame ones, dropping some. The profile shows 600,000 to 650,000 clones, roughly 16% of them singletons. Turning to this clone: The antigen remains unidentified.

Sequenced material: naive CD4+ T cells from blood. This TCR derives from a man aged 18 to 30 in good health. The chain combines TRBV9 with TRBJ2-5; perhaps TRBD2 as D (5 bases). This CDR3 reads CASTPTGGSRETQYF. The CDR3 bases are TGTGCCAGCACCCCGACCGGCGGGTCCAGGGAGACCCAGTACTTC.